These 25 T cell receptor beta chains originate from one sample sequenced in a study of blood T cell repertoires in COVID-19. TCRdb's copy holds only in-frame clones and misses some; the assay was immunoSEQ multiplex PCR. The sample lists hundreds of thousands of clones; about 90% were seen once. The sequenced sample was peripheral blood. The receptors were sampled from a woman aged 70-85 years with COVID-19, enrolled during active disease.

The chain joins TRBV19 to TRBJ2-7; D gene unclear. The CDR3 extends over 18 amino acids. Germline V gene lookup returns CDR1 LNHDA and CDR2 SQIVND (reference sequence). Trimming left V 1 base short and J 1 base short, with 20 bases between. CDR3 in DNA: TGTGCCAGTAGTATAGTTCTAGTTTTTGTATGGTGGTCCTACGAGCAGTACTTC. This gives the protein CASSIVLVFVWWSYEQYF.

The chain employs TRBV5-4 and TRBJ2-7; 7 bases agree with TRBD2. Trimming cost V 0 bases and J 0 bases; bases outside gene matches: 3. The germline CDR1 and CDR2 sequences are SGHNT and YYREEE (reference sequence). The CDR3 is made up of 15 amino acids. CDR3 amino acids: CASSLGLADSYEQYF. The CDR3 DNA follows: TGTGCCAGCAGCTTGGGTCTAGCGGACTCCTACGAGCAGTACTTC.

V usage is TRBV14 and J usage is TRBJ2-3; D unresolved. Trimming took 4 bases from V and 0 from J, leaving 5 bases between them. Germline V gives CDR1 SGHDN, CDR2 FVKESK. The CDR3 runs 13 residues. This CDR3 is CASSLSSTDTQYF. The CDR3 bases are TGTGCCAGCAGCCTATCTAGCACAGATACGCAGTATTTT.

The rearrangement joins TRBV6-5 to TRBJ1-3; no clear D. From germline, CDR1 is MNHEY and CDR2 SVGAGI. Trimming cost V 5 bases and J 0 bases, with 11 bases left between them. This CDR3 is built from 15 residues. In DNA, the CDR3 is TGTGCCAGCAGTCTCAACAGAGACTCTGGAAACACCATATATTTT. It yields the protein CASSLNRDSGNTIYF.

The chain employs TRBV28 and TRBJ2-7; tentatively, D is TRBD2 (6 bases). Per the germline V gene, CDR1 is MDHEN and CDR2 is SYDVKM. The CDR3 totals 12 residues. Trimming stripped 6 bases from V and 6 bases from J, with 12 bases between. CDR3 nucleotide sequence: TGTGCCAGCAGCTTGGGCGGGGTCGAGCAGTACTTC. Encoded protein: CASSLGGVEQYF.

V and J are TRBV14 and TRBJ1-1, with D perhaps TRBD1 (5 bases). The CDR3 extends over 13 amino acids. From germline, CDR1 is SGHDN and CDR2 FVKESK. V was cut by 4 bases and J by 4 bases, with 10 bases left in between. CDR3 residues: CASSLTVSTEAFF. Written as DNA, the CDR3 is TGTGCCAGCAGCCTGACAGTTTCCACTGAAGCTTTCTTT.

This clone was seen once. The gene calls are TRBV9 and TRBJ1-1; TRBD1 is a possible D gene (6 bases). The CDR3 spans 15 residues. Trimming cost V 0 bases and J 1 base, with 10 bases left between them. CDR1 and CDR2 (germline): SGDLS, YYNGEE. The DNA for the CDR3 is TGTGCCAGCAGCGTAGAGGGGGACCCGAACACTGAAGCTTTCTTT. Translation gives CASSVEGDPNTEAFF.

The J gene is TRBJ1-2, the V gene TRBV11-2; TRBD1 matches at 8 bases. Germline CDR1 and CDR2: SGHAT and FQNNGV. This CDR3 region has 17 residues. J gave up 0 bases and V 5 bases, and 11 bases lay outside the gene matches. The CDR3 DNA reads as TGTGCCAGCAGCCCGGCAGGGGGCAGACCCGCTAACTATGGCTACACCTTC. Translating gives CASSPAGGRPANYGYTF.

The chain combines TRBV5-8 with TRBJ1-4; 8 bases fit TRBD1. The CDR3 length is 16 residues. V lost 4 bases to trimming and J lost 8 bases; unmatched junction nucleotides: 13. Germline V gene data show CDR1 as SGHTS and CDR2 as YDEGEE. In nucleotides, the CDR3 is TGTGCCAGCAGCGCAACCTACAGGGGGAGAAGCGAAAAACTGTTTTTT. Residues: CASSATYRGRSEKLFF.

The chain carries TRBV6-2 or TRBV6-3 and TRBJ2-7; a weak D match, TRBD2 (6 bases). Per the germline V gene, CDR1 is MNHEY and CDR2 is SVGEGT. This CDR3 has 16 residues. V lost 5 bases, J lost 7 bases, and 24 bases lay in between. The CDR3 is CASSGGAPDRPLEQYF. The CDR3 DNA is TGTGCCAGCAGTGGCGGGGCCCCGGATAGACCACTTGAGCAGTACTTC.

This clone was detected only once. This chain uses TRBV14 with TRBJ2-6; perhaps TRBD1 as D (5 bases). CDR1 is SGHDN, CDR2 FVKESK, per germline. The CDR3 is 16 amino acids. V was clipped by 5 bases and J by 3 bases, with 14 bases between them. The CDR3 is CASSVQGRGGANVLTF. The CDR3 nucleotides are TGTGCCAGCAGCGTTCAGGGAAGAGGTGGGGCCAACGTCCTGACTTTC.

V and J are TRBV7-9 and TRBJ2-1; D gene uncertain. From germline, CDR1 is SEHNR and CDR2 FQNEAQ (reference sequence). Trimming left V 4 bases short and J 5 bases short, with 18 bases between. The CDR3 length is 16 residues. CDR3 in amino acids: CASSSPRQAKNNEQFF. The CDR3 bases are TGTGCCAGCAGCTCCCCACGGCAGGCCAAAAACAATGAGCAGTTCTTC.

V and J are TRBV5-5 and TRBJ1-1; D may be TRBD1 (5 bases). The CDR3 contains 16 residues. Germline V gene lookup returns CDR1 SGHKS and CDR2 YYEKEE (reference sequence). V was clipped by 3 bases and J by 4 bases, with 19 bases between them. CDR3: CASSWGPRDMGTEAFF. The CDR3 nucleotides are TGTGCCAGCAGCTGGGGCCCGCGGGATATGGGCACTGAAGCTTTCTTT. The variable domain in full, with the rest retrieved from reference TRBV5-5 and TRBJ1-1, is DAGVTQSPTHLIKTRGQQVTLRCSPISGHKSVSWYQQVLGQGPQFIFQYYEKEERGRGNFPDRFSARQFPNYSSELNVNALLLGDSALYLCASSWGPRDMGTEAFFGQGTRLTVV.

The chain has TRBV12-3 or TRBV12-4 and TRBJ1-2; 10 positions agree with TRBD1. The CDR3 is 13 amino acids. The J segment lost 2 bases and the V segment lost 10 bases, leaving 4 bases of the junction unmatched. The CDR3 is CATRDRGNYGYTF. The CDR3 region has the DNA TGTGCCACCCGGGACAGGGGCAACTATGGCTACACCTTC.

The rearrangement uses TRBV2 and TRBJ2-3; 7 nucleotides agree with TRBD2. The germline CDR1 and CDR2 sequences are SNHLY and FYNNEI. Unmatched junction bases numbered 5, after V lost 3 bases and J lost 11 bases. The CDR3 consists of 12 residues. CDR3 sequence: CASSDQGGKQYF. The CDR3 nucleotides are TGTGCCAGCAGTGATCAGGGAGGGAAGCAGTATTTT.

The CDR3 region has the DNA TGTGCCAGCTCACCCAGACAGGGCCTCTACGAGCAGTACTTC. Amino acid sequence: CASSPRQGLYEQYF. V and J are TRBV18 and TRBJ2-7; 7 bases fit TRBD1. Trimming took 3 bases from V and 3 from J; bases not matched to a gene: 5. Looked up from germline, CDR1 is KGHSH and CDR2 is LQKENI. This CDR3 is 14 amino acids long.

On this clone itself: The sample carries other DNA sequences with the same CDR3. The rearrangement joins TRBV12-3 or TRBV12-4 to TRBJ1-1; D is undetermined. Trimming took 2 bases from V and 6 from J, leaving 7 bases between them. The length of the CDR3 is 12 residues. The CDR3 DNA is TGTGCCAGCAGTTTATTGGGAGCTGAAGCTTTCTTT. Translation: CASSLLGAEAFF.

The CDR3 region has the DNA TGCGCCAGCAGTGCTCAGCGGGGGGGCGCAGATACGCAGTATTTT. It translates to CASSAQRGGADTQYF. The V call is TRBV10-1, the J call TRBJ2-3, with 10 bases matching TRBD2. The trim removed 4 bases at V and 4 bases at J, leaving 5 bases unmatched. The germline V gene encodes CDR1 WNHNN and CDR2 SYGVQD (reference sequence). The CDR3 consists of 15 residues.

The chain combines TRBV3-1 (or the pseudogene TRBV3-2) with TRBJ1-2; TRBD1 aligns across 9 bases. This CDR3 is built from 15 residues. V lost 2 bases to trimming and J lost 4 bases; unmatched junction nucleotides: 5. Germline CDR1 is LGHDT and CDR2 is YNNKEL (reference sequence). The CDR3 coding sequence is TGTGCCAGCAGCCAACTACCGGGACAGGGCTATGGCTACACCTTC. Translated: CASSQLPGQGYGYTF.

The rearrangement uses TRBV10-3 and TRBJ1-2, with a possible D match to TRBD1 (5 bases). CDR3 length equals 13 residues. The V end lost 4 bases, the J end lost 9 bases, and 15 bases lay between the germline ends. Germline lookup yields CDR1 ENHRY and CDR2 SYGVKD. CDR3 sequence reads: CAISGASGSRYTF. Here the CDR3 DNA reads TGTGCCATCAGTGGGGCCTCAGGGTCACGCTACACCTTC.

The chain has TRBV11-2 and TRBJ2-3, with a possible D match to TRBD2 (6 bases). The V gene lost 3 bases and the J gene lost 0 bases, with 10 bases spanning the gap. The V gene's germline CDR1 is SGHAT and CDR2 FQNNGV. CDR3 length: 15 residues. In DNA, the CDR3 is TGTGCCAGCAGCTTGAGGGACTCTAGCACAGATACGCAGTATTTT. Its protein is CASSLRDSSTDTQYF.

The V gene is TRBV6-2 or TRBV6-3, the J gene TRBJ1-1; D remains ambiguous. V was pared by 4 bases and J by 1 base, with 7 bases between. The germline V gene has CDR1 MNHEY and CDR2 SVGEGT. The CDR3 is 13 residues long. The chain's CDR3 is CASSWAQNTEAFF. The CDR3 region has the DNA TGTGCCAGCAGTTGGGCGCAGAACACTGAAGCTTTCTTT.

The CDR3 sequence: CASSGTSGGAADTQYF. The CDR3 nucleotides are TGTGCCAGCTCAGGAACGAGCGGGGGGGCTGCAGATACGCAGTATTTT. The rearrangement uses TRBV5-4 and TRBJ2-3; 10 nucleotides agree with TRBD2. CDR1 is SGHNT, CDR2 YYREEE, per germline (reference sequence). The CDR3 runs 16 residues. Trimming took 7 bases from V and 4 from J; bases not matched to a gene: 12.

The CDR3 DNA reads as TGTGCCACCAGCAGCCTGAGCCAGCCCCAGCATTTT. This sequence encodes CATSSLSQPQHF. The chain joins TRBV15 to TRBJ1-5, with D unclear. This CDR3 comprises 12 residues. V was clipped by 3 bases and J by 7 bases, with 7 bases between them. Germline CDR1 is LNHNV and CDR2 is YYDKDF (reference sequence).

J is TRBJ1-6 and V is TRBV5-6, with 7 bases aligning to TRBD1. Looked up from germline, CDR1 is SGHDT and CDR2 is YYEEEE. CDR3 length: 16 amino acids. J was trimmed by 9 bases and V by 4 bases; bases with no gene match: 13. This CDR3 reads CASSPGTAHEGSPLHF. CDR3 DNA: TGTGCCAGCAGCCCTGGGACAGCTCACGAGGGTTCACCCCTCCACTTT.